This TCR beta chain was identified in a study of blood T cell repertoires in COVID-19. Only in-frame clones appear in the TCRdb table, and some are missing; sequencing was by immunoSEQ multiplex PCR. The sample holds about 380,000 clones, 81% seen once. V was pared by 0 bases and J by 0 bases, with 6 bases between. The CDR3 runs to 14 residues. Germline V gene lookup returns CDR1 GTSNPN and CDR2 SVGIG (reference sequence). The clonotype originates from a human donor with acute or convalescent COVID-19. The donor label of this sample is uncertain. V and J are TRBV30 and TRBJ1-5; unclear D gene. Sequenced input: peripheral blood. CDR3 region: CAWSVGTSNQPQHF. The CDR3, as DNA: TGTGCCTGGAGTGTTGGCACTAGCAATCAGCCCCAGCATTTT.